The sample holds a few counts of the clone carrying this T cell receptor beta chain. Its antigen is currently unknown. This entry is derived from a study of identical twins. Study observations and caveats: Twins showed weaker excess sharing in their beta out-of-frame sequences. Insertion counts were lower in abundant cord blood beta clonotypes, a trend that memory repertoires did not show.

TCRdb re-derived calls from the 5' RACE reads in MiXCR, one entry per CDR3 protein. The sample lists hundreds of thousands of distinct CDR3 sequences; 20% to 25% were seen once. Germline assignment: CDR1 SNHLY and CDR2 FYNNEI. V lost 6 bases to trimming and J lost 4 bases; unmatched junction nucleotides: 8. CDR3 length: 15 residues. The same sample was also studied in work on yellow fever vaccine responses in identical twins.

Material for sequencing was CD4+ T cells sorted from blood. The chain employs TRBV2 and TRBJ2-2; TRBD2 matches at 7 bases. This receptor was obtained from a young woman in good health. The CDR3 protein is CASRGLVSGTGELFF. In DNA form, the CDR3 reads TGTGCCAGCAGAGGACTAGTATCTGGCACCGGGGAGCTGTTTTTT.